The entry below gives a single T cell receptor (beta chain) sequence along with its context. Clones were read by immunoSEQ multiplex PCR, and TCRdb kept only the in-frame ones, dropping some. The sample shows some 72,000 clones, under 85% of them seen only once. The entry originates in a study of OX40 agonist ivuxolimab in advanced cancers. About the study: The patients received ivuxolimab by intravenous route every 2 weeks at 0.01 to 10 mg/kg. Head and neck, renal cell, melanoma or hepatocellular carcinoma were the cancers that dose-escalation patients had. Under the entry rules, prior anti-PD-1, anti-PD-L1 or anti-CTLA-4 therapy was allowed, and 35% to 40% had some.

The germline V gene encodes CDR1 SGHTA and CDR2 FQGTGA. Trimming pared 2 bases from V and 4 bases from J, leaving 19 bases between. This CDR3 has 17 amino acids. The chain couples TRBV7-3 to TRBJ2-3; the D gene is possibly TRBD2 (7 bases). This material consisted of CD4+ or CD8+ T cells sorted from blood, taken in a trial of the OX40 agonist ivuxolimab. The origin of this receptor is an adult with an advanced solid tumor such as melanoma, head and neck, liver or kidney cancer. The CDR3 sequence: CASSLFGGGGAADTQYF. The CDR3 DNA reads TGTGCCAGCAGCTTATTCGGCGGCGGGGGCGCGGCAGATACGCAGTATTTT.